This TCR beta chain originates from a study of T cell responses to AZD1222 COVID-19 vaccine (dated by TCRdb to the early 2020s). At the level of the whole study: A total of approximately 230 trial participants underwent TCR sequencing, of whom around 200 received two doses of AZD1222 and approximately 25 received two doses of the MenACWY control vaccine. Trial participants were enrolled by age into 18-55, 56-69 and 70-plus year subgroups, with roughly 150, 30 and 60 TCR-sequenced participants respectively.

Beyond this particular receptor, the publication reports: Conclusions about previously exposed vaccinees are limited because only a handful of AZD1222 recipients were SARS-CoV-2 seropositive at baseline. After two AZD1222 doses, both the breadth and the depth of spike-specific TCRs were significantly higher than at day 0 and than in MenACWY recipients. In the small 56-69-year group, the increase in depth fell short of significance, most likely because of low power. Nearly half of unique spike-specific TCRs reportedly recognized epitopes outside regions mutated in the B.1.351 and B.1.1.7 variants. Because no day 14 peak-response samples were available, the repertoires could be characterized only after the peak T cell response. The whole spike protein was spanned by vaccine-associated CD4 TCRs, and dominant responses were seen in regions 160-218 and 743-854. Participants were mostly white British and included more females than males, and it was suggested by the authors that clonal diversity may have been underestimated.

V is cut back by 4 bases and J by 1 base, with 4 bases in the junction unmatched. Taken from the germline V gene, the CDR1 and CDR2 loops are LGHNA and YSLEER. The CDR3 sequence holds 14 residues, the cysteine and phenylalanine included. Of all the DNA, just the CDR3 is kept, 42 bases in frame from base 1. The CDR3 regions of human TCRbeta chains were analyzed by immunosequencing. For the original study's pipeline: Repertoire TCRs were checked for matches against a reference library of SARS-CoV-2-specific TCRs that had been generated using the MIRA antigen-specificity platform. Breadth meant the fraction of unique TCRs that were SARS-CoV-2-associated, whereas depth meant the fraction of total T cells that were SARS-CoV-2-associated. Using the MIRA data, each spike-specific TCR was mapped to the spike region that the TCR reacts to and placed in a CD4 or CD8 class. Log10-transformed breadth and depth values were compared by one-way ANOVA with Sidak's multiple comparisons tests. TCRdb took this table from immuneACCESS and kept in-frame rearrangements with V and J called. Such tables lack part of the clones; where checked against another copy, unresolved V genes explain under half of the gap, and the rest is unexplained. That table is the source of V, J and clone size, and D and trimming were worked out from the DNA. This sample holds 100,000 to 150,000 clones; 92% were observed only once. 1.1% of the sample is taken by the ten largest.

The time point label for this specimen denotes: about 28 days (+/-7) after the second vaccine dose. Because spike-specific TCR depth and breadth did not differ between the two schedules, AZD1222 recipients who got a second dose at roughly 4 weeks were pooled with those who got a second dose at roughly 12 weeks. Vaccinee samples came from UK trials COV001 and COV002, including a single-blind randomized controlled phase 2/3 trial of AZD1222 (ChAdOx1 nCoV-19) in healthy adults. Trial participant PBMC samples were collected at day 0 and day 28 after the second dose for TCRbeta chain sequencing. Regarding this clone: Its antigen remains undetermined. Per-base quality was not reported, and no clone a single base away is much larger than it.

The sequence was obtained from an adult who received the AZD1222 COVID-19 vaccine. Sequencing used peripheral blood, obtained 28 days after the second AZD1222 dose. This receptor chain uses TRBV4-3 and TRBJ2-7; TRBD1 matches 7 bases in the middle. The nucleotides read TGCGCCAGCAGCCGAGTGGGACAGTCCTACGAGCAGTACTTC. Its coded protein is CASSRVGQSYEQYF.